The present T cell receptor beta chain was sequenced within a study of cytotoxic CD8 clonotypes in ibrutinib-treated CLL. Looking at the study overall: The patient breakdown showed 11 relapsed/refractory and under 16 treatment-naive cases, with 17 to 18 IGHV unmutated. Samples showed on average 255,043 productive templates and 94,082 productive rearrangements.

A remark on this clone: As yet, its antigen is unknown.

Study-level results: The study found clonality rose at ibrutinib response, then fell toward baseline at progression.

Per the germline V gene, CDR1 is MGHRA and CDR2 is YSYEKL. Trimming removed 0 bases from V and 6 bases from J, with 9 bases in between. The CDR3 extends over 13 amino acids. Repertoires were generated with immunoSEQ multiplex PCR, while TCRdb's copy carries only in-frame clones and drops some. Among some 92,000 clones listed, about 74% were seen once. The chain carries TRBV4-1 and TRBJ2-7; no firm D call. The TCR sequence derives from a human donor with chronic lymphocytic leukemia. The sample consisted of PBMCs, taken after 24 months of ibrutinib treatment. This CDR3 reads CASSQEVRTEQYF. Here the CDR3 DNA reads TGCGCCAGCAGCCAAGAAGTGAGAACCGAGCAGTACTTC.